These 28 T cell receptor beta chains were sequenced from one sample in a study of metastatic and nonmetastatic thyroid tumors. TCRdb re-called clones from the PCR reads using MiXCR. This repertoire shows around 61,000 clones, less than 30% found once; its top ten account for around 15%. The entire patient cohort was treatment-naive prior to thyroid surgery. The source material was blood. The receptors derive from a female donor with papillary thyroid cancer or a benign thyroid nodule (not recorded which). Some clones in this sample may be carry-over from other donors' samples.

V is TRBV19 and J is TRBJ2-2; 10 bases match TRBD1. The length of the CDR3 is 17 residues. CDR1 LNHDA and CDR2 SQIVND come from the germline V gene (reference sequence). V lost 6 bases to trimming and J lost 1 base; unmatched junction nucleotides: 8. The CDR3 coding sequence is TGTGCCAGTAGACGGGTCGGGACAGGGGTGAACACCGGGGAGCTGTTTTTT. This translates into CASRRVGTGVNTGELFF.

This clone was observed a few times. This chain joins TRBV6-5 and TRBJ1-1; no reliable D call. CDR1 and CDR2 from the germline V gene are MNHEY and SVGAGI. The CDR3 length is 15 residues. V gave up 2 bases and J gave up 4 bases, with 14 bases separating them. CDR3 loop: CASSYDGELTTEAFF. In DNA, the CDR3 is TGTGCCAGCAGTTACGATGGGGAATTGACCACTGAAGCTTTCTTT.

The chain is built from TRBV11-2 and TRBJ2-1, with D perhaps TRBD1 or TRBD2 (5 bases each). Trimming removed 0 bases from V and 6 bases from J, with 15 bases in between. The CDR3 runs to 16 residues. Germline V gene sequence: CDR1 SGHAT, CDR2 FQNNGV. CDR3 amino acids: CASSLEGPPRRNEQFF. The DNA of the CDR3 is TGTGCCAGCAGCTTAGAGGGACCTCCTCGCCGCAATGAGCAGTTCTTC.

This clone is a singleton in its sample. This sequence joins TRBV11-2 and TRBJ2-1; TRBD2 matches 9 bases. The junction had 5 bases not matched to a gene; V was cut back by 3 bases and J by 5 bases. The CDR3 loop spans 15 amino acids. The V gene's germline CDR1 is SGHAT and CDR2 FQNNGV. CDR3 sequence (DNA): TGTGCCAGCAGCTTCGGACTAGCGTGGAACAATGAGCAGTTCTTC. Its protein product is CASSFGLAWNNEQFF.

In this sample, this clone is medium-sized (0.01 to 0.1%). The V gene is TRBV6-1, the J gene TRBJ2-7; TRBD1 matches at 9 bases. CDR3 length: 13 amino acids. V shed 7 bases and J 4 bases; nucleotides not matched to a gene: 5. CDR1 and CDR2 (germline): MNHNS, SASEGT. This CDR3 is CASTTGGSYEQYF. The DNA for the CDR3 is TGTGCCAGCACGACAGGGGGAAGTTACGAGCAGTACTTC.

In its sample, this clone was seen a few times. This sequence joins TRBV12-3 or TRBV12-4 and TRBJ2-7; tentative D call: TRBD2 (6 bases). The V end was cut by 2 bases, the J end by 2 bases, with 13 bases between. The length of the CDR3 is 15 residues. CDR3: CASSLSEEGAYEQYF. In DNA, the CDR3 is TGTGCCAGCAGTTTATCAGAGGAGGGAGCCTACGAGCAGTACTTC.

This clone was observed at least ten times. The chain employs TRBV18 and TRBJ1-1, with a weak D call TRBD1 (6 bases). Trimming took off 0 bases at V and 6 bases at J, with 8 bases between the two ends. Per the germline V gene, CDR1 is KGHSH and CDR2 is LQKENI. CDR3 length: 13 amino acids. Written as DNA, the CDR3 is TGTGCCAGCTCACCACCGGGGGGGCCTGAAGCTTTCTTT. It codes for CASSPPGGPEAFF. The full variable domain, completed using reference TRBV18 and TRBJ1-1, is NAGVMQNPRHLVRRRGQEARLRCSPMKGHSHVYWYRQLPEEGLKFMVYLQKENIIDESGMPKERFSAEFPKEGPSILRIQQVVRGDSAAYFCASSPPGGPEAFFGQGTRLTVV.

This chain links TRBV12-3 or TRBV12-4 with TRBJ2-7; D tentatively fits TRBD1 or TRBD2 (5 bases each). This CDR3 comprises 13 residues. Trimming cost V 7 bases and J 6 bases, with 16 bases left between them. CDR3 sequence reads: CASTSKRDGEQYF. In DNA, the CDR3 is TGTGCCAGCACCTCAAAGAGGGACGGCGAGCAGTACTTC.

J is TRBJ2-7 and V is TRBV7-6; 7 bases align to TRBD2. The length of the CDR3 is 14 residues. Germline V gene lookup returns CDR1 SGHVS and CDR2 FNYEAQ. V shed 1 base and J 4 bases; nucleotides not matched to a gene: 4. CDR3 sequence (DNA): TGTGCCAGCAGCTTAGATGACGGGGGGTACGAGCAGTACTTC. Its translation is CASSLDDGGYEQYF.

This clone was counted many times. The chain recombines TRBV29-1 with TRBJ1-1; no firm D call. Germline CDR1 SQVTM, CDR2 ANQGSEA. Trimming removed 3 bases from V and 1 base from J, with 6 bases in between. The CDR3 totals 12 residues. CDR3 coding DNA: TGCAGCGTTGACAAGCGGAACACTGAAGCTTTCTTT. Its protein is CSVDKRNTEAFF.

The chain has TRBV6-6 and TRBJ2-7; D is unclear. The CDR3 is made up of 16 amino acids. Trimming cost V 0 bases and J 6 bases, with 18 bases left between them. The germline gives CDR1 MNHNY, CDR2 SVGAGI (reference sequence). The DNA for the CDR3 is TGTGCCAGCAGTTACTCGACGGGTAACACATTGGGCGAGCAGTACTTC. Encoded protein: CASSYSTGNTLGEQYF.

Comment on this clone: Germline and junction disagree at one end, which may indicate a read error. In DNA form, the CDR3 reads TGTGCTAGCAGCTTAGAACTCCGGGACAGGGGGCATCTGTTCTTC. It translates to CASSLELRDRGHLFF. The genes are TRBV7-7 and TRBJ2-1; 12 nucleotides agree with TRBD1. The CDR3 runs 15 residues. Germline V CDR1 and CDR2: SSHAT, FNYEAQ (reference sequence).

For this clone: An end of the junction does not agree with germline; a read error may underlie this. The genes are TRBV6-1 and TRBJ2-7; D is uncertain. CDR3 length: 12 residues. CDR1 MNHNS and CDR2 SASEGT come from the germline V gene. The CDR3 spells CAISANSYEQYF. CDR3 nucleotides: TGTGCCATCAGTGCCAACTCCTACGAGCAGTACTTC.

The rearrangement joins TRBV18 to TRBJ2-7; TRBD2 matches at 7 bases. Per the germline V gene, CDR1 is KGHSH and CDR2 is LQKENI. This CDR3 spans 15 amino acids. V shed 1 base, J shed 1 base, and the junction held 4 bases outside the gene matches. CDR3 amino acids: CASSPRREWSYEQYF. In DNA form, the CDR3 reads TGTGCCAGCTCACCACGGCGGGAGTGGTCCTACGAGCAGTACTTC.

The J gene is TRBJ1-2, the V gene TRBV7-8; D unresolved. Germline V gives CDR1 SGHVS, CDR2 FQNEAQ. The CDR3 runs 15 residues. Trimming left V 1 base short and J 4 bases short, with 13 bases between. CDR3 DNA: TGTGCCAGCAGCTTAGGGGATAGGGCCCTCTATGGCTACACCTTC. Its translation: CASSLGDRALYGYTF.

This clone showed up many times. This chain joins TRBV12-3 or TRBV12-4 and TRBJ2-1; 7 bases are shared with TRBD1. CDR3 length equals 14 residues. The V segment lost 5 bases and the J segment 2 bases; nucleotides outside the gene matches: 3. CDR3 sequence: CASSITGAYNEQFF. In DNA form, the CDR3 reads TGTGCCAGCAGTATAACAGGGGCCTACAATGAGCAGTTCTTC.

This clone was observed a few times. Here the CDR3 DNA reads TGTGCCAGCTCACCACCTCTCGGGAGGAGGCCCGGGGAGCTGTTTTTT. This encodes CASSPPLGRRPGELFF. The V and J genes are TRBV18 and TRBJ2-2, with 7 bases lining up with TRBD2. Germline V gene sequence: CDR1 KGHSH, CDR2 LQKENI. The CDR3 is 16 residues long. Trimming took 0 bases from V and 6 from J; bases not matched to a gene: 7.

This clone was seen more than once but under ten times. This chain joins TRBV15 and TRBJ2-7, with 7 bases lining up with TRBD1. The CDR3 extends over 16 amino acids. Germline assignment: CDR1 LNHNV and CDR2 YYDKDF (reference sequence). V shed 0 bases, J shed 5 bases, and the junction held 10 bases outside the gene matches. The CDR3 DNA reads as TGTGCCACCAGCAGAGATCCTAACAGGGGAAGTAACGAGCAGTACTTC. This gives the protein CATSRDPNRGSNEQYF.

In this sample, this clone turned up many times. V is TRBV18 and J is TRBJ1-2; D gene ambiguous. The germline CDR1 and CDR2 sequences are KGHSH and LQKENI. The V end was cut by 0 bases, the J end by 0 bases, with 14 bases between. CDR3 length: 17 amino acids. CDR3 in amino acids: CASSPPGRRAANYGYTF. Written as DNA, the CDR3 is TGTGCCAGCTCACCACCGGGCAGACGGGCTGCTAACTATGGCTACACCTTC.

This clone was counted between two and nine times. In DNA form, the CDR3 reads TGTGCCAGCAGTCCCCGGAGGGAGCTCACAGATACGCAGTATTTT. Residues: CASSPRRELTDTQYF. The V gene is TRBV28, the J gene TRBJ2-3; D is perhaps TRBD2 (6 bases). Germline lookup yields CDR1 MDHEN and CDR2 SYDVKM. With 5 bases removed from V and 2 bases from J, the gap between germline ends came to 14 bases. The CDR3 length is 15 residues.

This clone has only a few counts. The genes are TRBV7-3 and TRBJ2-3; D is possibly TRBD1 (5 bases). The CDR3 is 15 amino acids. Germline V lookup: CDR1 SGHTA, CDR2 FQGTGA. V shed 5 bases and J shed 0 bases, with 12 bases lying between them. This CDR3 reads CASSQTASSTDTQYF. The CDR3 region has the DNA TGTGCCAGCAGCCAGACAGCTTCTAGCACAGATACGCAGTATTTT.

The chain carries TRBV12-3 or TRBV12-4 and TRBJ1-6; perhaps TRBD1 as D (6 bases). The V gene lost 9 bases and the J gene lost 9 bases, with 15 bases spanning the gap. The CDR3 contains 13 residues. CDR3 coding DNA: TGTGCCAGTAGAGGGGGGGCGGGTTCACCCCTCCACTTT. Translated: CASRGGAGSPLHF.

J is TRBJ2-7 and V is TRBV28; TRBD2 aligns across 11 bases. The V segment lost 7 bases and the J segment 3 bases; nucleotides outside the gene matches: 5. CDR3 length: 14 residues. From germline, CDR1 is MDHEN and CDR2 SYDVKM. The CDR3 DNA reads TGTGCCAGCACCCCGGGGACTAGCGGCTACGAGCAGTACTTC. This sequence encodes CASTPGTSGYEQYF.

There are a few counts of this clone. DNA for the CDR3: TGTGCCAGCAGTTACAACAGGGGGCCGGTAGACACCGGGGAGCTGTTTTTT. It encodes CASSYNRGPVDTGELFF. The chain links TRBV6-6 to TRBJ2-2, with 9 bases identical to TRBD1. V trimming: 2 bases; J trimming: 3 bases; junction bases outside the gene matches: 7. The CDR3 sequence is 17 residues long. Germline V gene lookup returns CDR1 MNHNY and CDR2 SVGAGI (reference sequence).

The chain uses TRBV20-1 and TRBJ1-2; weak D call: TRBD1 (5 bases). Germline V gene sequence: CDR1 DFQATT, CDR2 SNEGSKA (reference sequence). The CDR3 consists of 14 residues. Trimming shortened V by 3 bases and J by 6 bases, and 17 bases separated the two germline ends. CDR3: CSASVGLPPDGYTF. CDR3 coding DNA: TGCAGTGCTAGTGTGGGACTGCCTCCAGATGGCTACACCTTC.

This clone was seen only a few times. V is TRBV27 and J is TRBJ1-5, with D possibly TRBD1 on 5 matching bases. CDR1 and CDR2 from the germline V gene are MNHEY and SMNVEV (reference sequence). The CDR3 consists of 13 residues. The ends were cut back, 6 bases at V and 4 bases at J, with 10 bases in the middle. DNA of the CDR3: TGTGCCAGCAGCAGCGGGGGTAATCAGCCCCAGCATTTT. Protein sequence: CASSSGGNQPQHF.

This clone was found a few times. The chain carries TRBV5-5 and TRBJ1-2; D call uncertain. The germline V and J ends were trimmed by 0 bases and 3 bases, with 9 bases remaining between them. This CDR3 is built from 14 residues. CDR1 and CDR2 from the germline V gene are SGHKS and YYEKEE (reference sequence). This CDR3 is CASSLGMMDYGYTF. The CDR3 DNA reads as TGTGCCAGCAGCTTGGGAATGATGGACTATGGCTACACCTTC.

This clone was found a few times. The V and J genes are TRBV6-1 and TRBJ2-1; D not certain. The ends were cut back, 2 bases at V and 13 bases at J, with 18 bases in the middle. Per germline, CDR1 MNHNS and CDR2 SASEGT. This CDR3 spans 14 amino acids. This CDR3 reads CASSERDLQNQQFF. As DNA, the CDR3 is TGTGCCAGCAGTGAAAGGGATCTGCAAAATCAACAGTTCTTC.